This T cell receptor beta chain was sequenced for a study of cytomegalovirus exposure and HLA in healthy donors. The CDR3 consists of 16 residues. Germline V gene sequence: CDR1 SGDLS, CDR2 YYNGEE. V gave up 3 bases and J gave up 1 base; unmatched junction bases: 7. From the 120-subject validation cohort, which was separate from the approximately 670-subject first cohort, the donors were drawn. Measured with immunoSEQ multiplex PCR; TCRdb has only the in-frame clones, and not every one. The sample consists of fewer than 250,000 clones, 86% of them appearing once. The sample was PBMCs. This chain links TRBV9 with TRBJ1-3; 7 nucleotides match TRBD1. The clonotype comes from a young woman in good health and CMV-seronegative. CDR3 in amino acids: CASSAYRGPSGNTIYF. CDR3 bases: TGTGCCAGCAGCGCTTACAGGGGCCCATCTGGAAACACCATATATTTT.